The 14 T cell receptor beta chains reported below all come from one sample, sequenced in a study of T cell responses to AZD1222 COVID-19 vaccine. Assay used: immunoSEQ multiplex PCR; TCRdb lists only in-frame clones, some missing. This table holds 100,000 to 150,000 clones, roughly nine tenths found once. The input for sequencing was peripheral blood, taken on day 0 of AZD1222 vaccination. Receptors originate from an adult in good health.

The chain combines TRBV14 with TRBJ1-2; D gene uncertain. The CDR3 is 15 amino acids. Germline V lookup: CDR1 SGHDN, CDR2 FVKESK. V lost 0 bases and J lost 6, with 14 bases in between. The CDR3 DNA reads TGTGCCAGCAGCCAAGACGGCGGTCTGATAGATGGCTACACCTTC. Residues: CASSQDGGLIDGYTF.

The gene calls are TRBV19 and TRBJ2-7; a possible D gene is TRBD1 (7 bases). The CDR3 is 14 residues long. Germline loops: CDR1 LNHDA, CDR2 SQIVND (reference sequence). V gave up 5 bases and J gave up 3 bases, with 14 bases separating them. CDR3 DNA sequence: TGTGCCAGTAGTTTAGCAGGGGGGAACTACGAGCAGTACTTC. Its translation: CASSLAGGNYEQYF.

The V and J genes are TRBV10-3 and TRBJ1-5, with D unresolved. Germline V gene data show CDR1 as ENHRY and CDR2 as SYGVKD. Trimming cost V 2 bases and J 6 bases, with 8 bases left between them. The CDR3 consists of 13 residues. CDR3 nucleotide sequence: TGTGCCATCAGTGAGAGGGCAGGTCAGCCCCAGCATTTT. It translates to CAISERAGQPQHF.

This clone was recorded only once. The chain uses TRBV10-3 and TRBJ1-3; D is unclear. The CDR3 has 12 amino acids. Trimming removed 7 bases from V and 3 bases from J, with 7 bases in between. Germline CDR1 and CDR2: ENHRY and SYGVKD. CDR3: CAITPSGNTIYF. DNA for the CDR3: TGTGCCATCACCCCGAGTGGAAACACCATATATTTT.

V is TRBV27 and J is TRBJ2-7; TRBD2 might be the D (6 bases). The V gene's germline CDR1 is MNHEY and CDR2 SMNVEV (reference sequence). The CDR3 totals 15 residues. Between the trimmed V and J ends, which lost 5 bases and 0 bases, there was a span of 14 bases. The CDR3 protein is CASSARGLSSYEQYF. The CDR3 DNA sequence: TGTGCCAGCAGTGCCCGGGGACTCAGCTCCTACGAGCAGTACTTC.

The chain uses TRBV27 and TRBJ1-1, with D unclear. The ends were cut back, 4 bases at V and 5 bases at J, with 14 bases in the middle. The CDR3 runs to 14 residues. CDR1 and CDR2 from the germline V gene are MNHEY and SMNVEV (reference sequence). For the CDR3, the DNA is TGTGCCAGCAGTTATCGTCAGAGTAGTACTGAAGCTTTCTTT. Translated: CASSYRQSSTEAFF.

The chain is built from TRBV28 and TRBJ1-2, with a tentative D call TRBD1 (5 bases). From germline, CDR1 is MDHEN and CDR2 SYDVKM. The V end lost 7 bases, the J end lost 5 bases, and 23 bases lay between the germline ends. The CDR3 has 16 amino acids. In nucleotides, the CDR3 is TGTGCCAGCAATGGTCGGGACCATTTATTTGTGTATGGCTACACCTTC. This gives the protein CASNGRDHLFVYGYTF.

V and J are TRBV10-3 and TRBJ2-1, with TRBD2 as a possible D gene (7 bases). Germline V CDR1 and CDR2: ENHRY, SYGVKD. Deletions cut 0 bases from V and 7 bases from J, with 10 bases between. The CDR3 contains 14 residues. This chain's CDR3 is CAISESRGGNEQFF. The CDR3 coding sequence is TGTGCCATCAGTGAGTCGAGGGGGGGAAATGAGCAGTTCTTC.

This chain joins TRBV2 and TRBJ2-1; TRBD1 or TRBD2 may be the D gene (6 bases each). Trimming took off 7 bases at V and 10 bases at J, with 26 bases between the two ends. The CDR3 loop spans 16 amino acids. The V gene's germline CDR1 is SNHLY and CDR2 FYNNEI. The CDR3 DNA reads as TGTGCCAGCATGGGGGGCGCCGAGCTGTTTAGGTACGAGCAGTTCTTC. Its translation: CASMGGAELFRYEQFF.

V and J are TRBV7-2 and TRBJ2-2; perhaps D is TRBD1 or TRBD2 (5 bases each). The CDR3 is made up of 15 amino acids. CDR1 and CDR2 (germline): SGHTA, FQGNSA. The V and J ends lost 3 bases and 6 bases respectively, with 14 bases between them. DNA for the CDR3: TGTGCCAGCAGCTTCCGGGGCCAGGAGGCCGGGGAGCTGTTTTTT. The encoded protein is CASSFRGQEAGELFF.

The J gene is TRBJ1-5, the V gene TRBV18; 9 positions agree with TRBD1. The CDR3 totals 16 residues. Germline values: CDR1 KGHSH, CDR2 LQKENI. V was pared by 3 bases and J by 5 bases, with 8 bases of the junction left unmatched. Written as DNA, the CDR3 is TGTGCCAGCTCACCTTACGGACAGGGGACCCATCAGCCCCAGCATTTT. Encoded protein: CASSPYGQGTHQPQHF.

The V call is TRBV5-1, the J call TRBJ1-3; 8 positions agree with TRBD1. In germline, CDR1 is SGHRS, CDR2 YFSETQ. The J segment lost 4 bases and the V segment lost 4 bases, leaving 7 bases of the junction unmatched. CDR3 length equals 15 residues. This CDR3 reads CASSPDRVGGNTIYF. CDR3 bases: TGCGCCAGCAGCCCGGACAGGGTCGGGGGAAACACCATATATTTT. Full variable domain (remainder filled in from reference TRBV5-1 and TRBJ1-3): KAGVTQTPRYLIKTRGQQVTLSCSPISGHRSVSWYQQTPGQGLQFLFEYFSETQRNKGNFPGRFSGRQFSNSRSEMNVSTLELGDSALYLCASSPDRVGGNTIYFGEGSWLTVV.

The V and J genes are TRBV9 and TRBJ1-4, with D hard to call. Germline V gives CDR1 SGDLS, CDR2 YYNGEE. CDR3 size: 16 residues. Trimming cost V 4 bases and J 4 bases, with 17 bases left between them. The chain's CDR3 is CASSPLEALYNEKLFF. CDR3 sequence (DNA): TGTGCCAGCAGCCCCCTAGAGGCTCTTTATAATGAAAAACTGTTTTTT.

The J gene is TRBJ2-3, the V gene TRBV6-5; D remains ambiguous. The CDR3 extends over 14 amino acids. Per germline, CDR1 MNHEY and CDR2 SVGAGI. With 2 bases removed from V and 5 bases from J, the gap between germline ends came to 11 bases. CDR3 bases: TGTGCCAGCAGTTACATCCTAGTTGGAGATACGCAGTATTTT. Its protein is CASSYILVGDTQYF.